The T cell receptor beta chain under discussion was sequenced for a study of T cell repertoires in cytomegalovirus infection. Study at large: TCR beta signatures that were public indicated CMV infection and matching HLA type. Study conclusions and caveats: People with CMV and the relevant HLA were identified by cumulative public TCR beta family frequency. HLA-C-restricted CMV clonotypes gave the most frequent clonotype in two of eight donors.

This clonotype was seen a few times. The antigen remains undetermined. Trimming took 4 bases from V and 1 from J, leaving 11 bases between them. Per germline, CDR1 SGHDT and CDR2 YYEEEE. The CDR3 consists of 14 residues. TCRdb recomputed calls from the reads with MiXCR, one row per CDR3 protein. The sample consists of about 530,000 distinct CDR3 sequences, more than 20% of them appearing once. This chain links TRBV5-6 with TRBJ1-1, with unresolved D. The specimen sequenced was PBMCs. The sequence was obtained from a human donor in good health (CMV status not recorded). Some clones in this sample may be carry-over from other donors' samples. This chain's CDR3 is CASSPYDTNTEAFF. Here the CDR3 DNA reads TGTGCCAGCAGCCCATATGACACGAACACTGAAGCTTTCTTT.